The source of this TCR beta chain is a study of blood T cells in healthy people across ages. This clonotype was picked up a small number of times. Trimming cost V 3 bases and J 0 bases, with 14 bases left between them. Germline V gene sequence: CDR1 LNHDA, CDR2 SQIVND (reference sequence). The CDR3 extends over 17 amino acids. A sample-barcoded 5' primer and a J-beta primer mix were used in a second PCR of about 7 to 12 cycles. A minimum of 3 million CDR3-containing paired-end reads was obtained for each sample. Via MiXCR, TCRdb re-called the 5' RACE reads, giving one row per CDR3 protein. The sample lists hundreds of thousands of distinct CDR3 sequences, under 25% occurring once.

The TCR sequence derives from a man in his sixties or seventies in good health. Sequencing was performed on blood. The chain uses TRBV19 and TRBJ1-4; D remains ambiguous. CDR3 region: CASSMKSLGSTNEKLFF. CDR3 nucleotide sequence: TGTGCCAGTAGTATGAAGTCGCTGGGCTCAACTAATGAAAAACTGTTTTTT.